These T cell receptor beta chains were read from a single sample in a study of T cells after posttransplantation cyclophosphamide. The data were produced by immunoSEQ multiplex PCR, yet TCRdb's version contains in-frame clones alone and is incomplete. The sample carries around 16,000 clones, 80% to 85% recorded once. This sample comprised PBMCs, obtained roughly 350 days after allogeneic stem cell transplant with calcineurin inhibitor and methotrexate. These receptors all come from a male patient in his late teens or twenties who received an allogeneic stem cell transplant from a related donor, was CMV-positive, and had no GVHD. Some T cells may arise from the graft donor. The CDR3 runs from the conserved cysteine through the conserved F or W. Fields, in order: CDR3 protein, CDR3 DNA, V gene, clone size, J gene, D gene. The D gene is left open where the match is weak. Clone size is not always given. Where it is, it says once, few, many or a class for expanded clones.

CDR3aa: CSVQTAQETQYF
CDR3nt: TGCAGCGTTCAGACAGCCCAAGAGACCCAGTACTTC
v_gene: TRBV29-1
abundance: .
j_gene: TRBJ2-5
d_gene: .

CDR3aa: CASSQGGQGNQPQHF
CDR3nt: TGTGCCAGCAGCCAAGGCGGACAGGGAAATCAGCCCCAGCATTTT
v_gene: TRBV4-2
abundance: .
j_gene: TRBJ1-5
d_gene: TRBD1

CDR3aa: CASSLQGWTEAFF
CDR3nt: TGTGCCAGCAGCTTACAGGGCTGGACTGAAGCTTTCTTT
v_gene: TRBV11-1
abundance: .
j_gene: TRBJ1-1
d_gene: .

CDR3aa: CASSPEESAGFGGTEAFF
CDR3nt: TGTGCCAGCAGTCCGGAGGAGTCAGCGGGCTTCGGGGGCACTGAAGCTTTCTTT
v_gene: TRBV27
abundance: .
j_gene: TRBJ1-1
d_gene: .

CDR3aa: CASSLVSASGGYTF
CDR3nt: TGTGCCAGCAGCTTGGTCTCGGCCTCGGGTGGCTACACCTTC
v_gene: TRBV5-4
abundance: .
j_gene: TRBJ1-2
d_gene: .

CDR3aa: CASHQPRFTEAFF
CDR3nt: TGTGCCAGCCATCAACCCAGATTCACTGAAGCTTTCTTT
v_gene: TRBV6-1
abundance: .
j_gene: TRBJ1-1
d_gene: .

CDR3aa: CASSSGLAGGPYEQYF
CDR3nt: TGTGCCAGCAGTTCTGGACTAGCGGGAGGCCCCTACGAGCAGTACTTC
v_gene: TRBV6-5
abundance: .
j_gene: TRBJ2-7
d_gene: TRBD2

CDR3aa: CATSRDQGGVRTDTQYF
CDR3nt: TGTGCCACCAGCAGAGATCAAGGCGGGGTCCGCACAGATACGCAGTATTTT
v_gene: TRBV15
abundance: .
j_gene: TRBJ2-3
d_gene: .

CDR3aa: CASSTRLADNEQFF
CDR3nt: TGTGCCAGTAGCACCCGACTAGCGGACAATGAGCAGTTCTTC
v_gene: TRBV19
abundance: once
j_gene: TRBJ2-1
d_gene: TRBD2

CDR3aa: CASSDGYEQYF
CDR3nt: TGCGCCAGCAGTGACGGCTACGAGCAGTACTTC
v_gene: TRBV10-1
abundance: .
j_gene: TRBJ2-7
d_gene: .

CDR3aa: CASSYSRQMNTEAFF
CDR3nt: TGTGCCAGCAGTTACTCGCGACAGATGAACACTGAAGCTTTCTTT
v_gene: TRBV6-5
abundance: .
j_gene: TRBJ1-1
d_gene: .

CDR3aa: CASSETGTSGSSEQFF
CDR3nt: TGTGCCAGCAGCGAAACCGGGACTAGCGGATCCAGTGAGCAGTTCTTC
v_gene: TRBV6-4
abundance: once
j_gene: TRBJ2-1
d_gene: TRBD2

CDR3aa: CASSYFPAYAYGYTF
CDR3nt: TGTGCCAGCAGTTACTTTCCCGCCTATGCCTATGGCTACACCTTC
v_gene: TRBV6-5
abundance: .
j_gene: TRBJ1-2
d_gene: .

CDR3aa: CASSYGDRATGELFF
CDR3nt: TGTGCCAGCAGTTACGGGGACAGGGCCACCGGGGAGCTGTTTTTT
v_gene: TRBV6-5
abundance: .
j_gene: TRBJ2-2
d_gene: TRBD1

CDR3aa: CASSHSGGPYEQYF
CDR3nt: TGCGCCAGCAGCCATTCGGGAGGGCCTTACGAGCAGTACTTC
v_gene: TRBV4-3
abundance: .
j_gene: TRBJ2-7
d_gene: TRBD2

CDR3aa: CASSVATGVGLAGSEQFF
CDR3nt: TGTGCCAGCAGCGTAGCTACGGGAGTGGGACTAGCGGGGAGTGAGCAGTTCTTC
v_gene: TRBV9
abundance: .
j_gene: TRBJ2-1
d_gene: TRBD2

CDR3aa: CASSPRTSGRSNNEQFF
CDR3nt: TGTGCCAGTAGTCCCCGGACTAGCGGGAGGTCGAACAATGAGCAGTTCTTC
v_gene: TRBV19
abundance: .
j_gene: TRBJ2-1
d_gene: TRBD2

CDR3aa: CAISDQGGSQPQHF
CDR3nt: TGTGCCATCAGTGACCAAGGAGGGAGTCAGCCCCAGCATTTT
v_gene: TRBV10-3
abundance: .
j_gene: TRBJ1-5
d_gene: .

CDR3aa: CASSPPGGSGANVLTF
CDR3nt: TGTGCCAGCAGTCCCCCGGGAGGTTCTGGGGCCAACGTCCTGACTTTC
v_gene: TRBV28
abundance: .
j_gene: TRBJ2-6
d_gene: TRBD2

CDR3aa: CASRIASVEQYF
CDR3nt: TGTGCCAGCAGAATCGCTAGCGTCGAGCAGTACTTC
v_gene: TRBV2
abundance: .
j_gene: TRBJ2-7
d_gene: .

CDR3aa: CASSYGGSSEQFF
CDR3nt: TGTGCCAGCAGCTACGGAGGATCTAGTGAGCAGTTCTTC
v_gene: TRBV7-6
abundance: .
j_gene: TRBJ2-1
d_gene: .

CDR3aa: CASSPRERPTDTQYF
CDR3nt: TGTGCCAGCAGCCCACGGGAGCGCCCCACAGATACGCAGTATTTT
v_gene: TRBV27
abundance: .
j_gene: TRBJ2-3
d_gene: .

CDR3aa: CASSVLGSADYSTDTQYF
CDR3nt: TGTGCCAGCAGCGTATTAGGTAGCGCCGACTATAGCACAGATACGCAGTATTTT
v_gene: TRBV9
abundance: .
j_gene: TRBJ2-3
d_gene: .

CDR3aa: CASSPTSGRSTGELFF
CDR3nt: TGTGCCAGCTCACCGACTAGCGGGAGGAGCACCGGGGAGCTGTTTTTT
v_gene: TRBV18
abundance: .
j_gene: TRBJ2-2
d_gene: TRBD2

CDR3aa: CASSQAVTETYEQYF
CDR3nt: TGCGCCAGCAGCCAAGCGGTCACAGAAACCTACGAGCAGTACTTC
v_gene: TRBV4-1
abundance: .
j_gene: TRBJ2-7
d_gene: .

CDR3aa: CASSQIQGGTGELFF
CDR3nt: TGTGCCAGCAGCCAAATTCAAGGCGGCACCGGGGAGCTGTTTTTT
v_gene: TRBV14
abundance: once
j_gene: TRBJ2-2
d_gene: .

CDR3aa: CASSLLGTGQETQYF
CDR3nt: TGTGCCAGCAGCTTACTCGGGACAGGCCAAGAGACCCAGTACTTC
v_gene: TRBV7-7
abundance: .
j_gene: TRBJ2-5
d_gene: TRBD1

CDR3aa: CASSSLPWSSNEQFF
CDR3nt: TGTGCCAGCAGTTCCCTTCCCTGGTCGAGCAATGAGCAGTTCTTC
v_gene: TRBV6-4
abundance: .
j_gene: TRBJ2-1
d_gene: .

CDR3aa: CASSLNGDRHNSPLHF
CDR3nt: TGTGCCAGCAGCCTCAATGGGGACAGGCATAATTCACCCCTCCACTTT
v_gene: TRBV5-5
abundance: .
j_gene: TRBJ1-6
d_gene: TRBD1

CDR3aa: CASSLVVLAGGSKGEQFF
CDR3nt: TGCGCCAGCAGCTTGGTCGTCCTAGCGGGAGGTTCTAAAGGTGAGCAGTTCTTC
v_gene: TRBV5-1
abundance: .
j_gene: TRBJ2-1
d_gene: TRBD2

CDR3aa: CASSLTGSPTDTQYF
CDR3nt: TGCGCCAGCAGCTTAACAGGGAGTCCCACAGATACGCAGTATTTT
v_gene: TRBV5-1
abundance: .
j_gene: TRBJ2-3
d_gene: .

CDR3aa: CASSLTPLAGVSNEQFF
CDR3nt: TGTGCCAGCAGCTTAACGCCCCTAGCGGGAGTTTCCAATGAGCAGTTCTTC
v_gene: TRBV7-3
abundance: .
j_gene: TRBJ2-1
d_gene: TRBD2

CDR3aa: CASSRGGQPQHF
CDR3nt: TGTGCCAGCAGTAGGGGGGGCCAGCCCCAGCATTTT
v_gene: TRBV5-6
abundance: .
j_gene: TRBJ1-5
d_gene: .

CDR3aa: CASSLSHPQGKGEQFF
CDR3nt: TGTGCCAGCAGCTTGTCACATCCTCAGGGAAAGGGTGAGCAGTTCTTC
v_gene: TRBV11-2
abundance: .
j_gene: TRBJ2-1
d_gene: .

CDR3aa: CASSLALAEQNTGELFF
CDR3nt: TGTGCCAGCAGCTTAGCGTTAGCGGAGCAGAACACCGGGGAGCTGTTTTTT
v_gene: TRBV7-2
abundance: .
j_gene: TRBJ2-2
d_gene: .

CDR3aa: CAISTQGSTDEQYF
CDR3nt: TGTGCCATCAGTACGCAGGGGAGTACGGACGAGCAGTACTTC
v_gene: TRBV10-3
abundance: .
j_gene: TRBJ2-7
d_gene: .

CDR3aa: CASSLSFSGNTIYF
CDR3nt: TGTGCCAGCAGCTTAAGCTTCTCTGGAAACACCATATATTTT
v_gene: TRBV5-8
abundance: .
j_gene: TRBJ1-3
d_gene: .

CDR3aa: CASSLGQVNTEAFF
CDR3nt: TGTGCCAGCAGTTTAGGACAGGTCAACACTGAAGCTTTCTTT
v_gene: TRBV27
abundance: .
j_gene: TRBJ1-1
d_gene: TRBD1

CDR3aa: CASSLQGFSTDTQYF
CDR3nt: TGTGCCAGCAGTTTACAGGGTTTTAGCACAGATACGCAGTATTTT
v_gene: TRBV28
abundance: .
j_gene: TRBJ2-3
d_gene: .

CDR3aa: CASSLIPSGRMSTDTQYF
CDR3nt: TGTGCCAGCAGCTTAATCCCCAGCGGGAGGATGAGTACAGATACGCAGTATTTT
v_gene: TRBV5-5
abundance: .
j_gene: TRBJ2-3
d_gene: TRBD2

CDR3aa: CASSGTLYWVTEAFF
CDR3nt: TGTGCCAGTTCCGGGACACTCTATTGGGTTACTGAAGCTTTCTTT
v_gene: TRBV28
abundance: medium-sized
j_gene: TRBJ1-1
d_gene: .

CDR3aa: CASSSSSGRQSEQFF
CDR3nt: TGTGCCAGCAGTTCCTCTAGCGGGAGACAGAGTGAGCAGTTCTTC
v_gene: TRBV28
abundance: .
j_gene: TRBJ2-1
d_gene: TRBD2

CDR3aa: CASRKGLSVEQYF
CDR3nt: TGTGCCAGCAGAAAGGGACTCTCAGTGGAGCAGTACTTC
v_gene: TRBV6-1
abundance: .
j_gene: TRBJ2-7
d_gene: .